These 3 T cell receptor beta chains were sequenced from one sample in a study of early T cells in non-severe SARS-CoV-2 infection. MiXCR, applied by TCRdb to the 5' RACE reads, yields one record per CDR3 protein. This sample has some 98,000 distinct CDR3 sequences, with approximately 10% found just once. Input material: whole blood. The receptors were sampled from an adult who was a healthcare worker with PCR-confirmed SARS-CoV-2 infection or an uninfected control (not recorded which).

This clonotype was observed at least ten times. V and J are TRBV7-3 and TRBJ1-1, with D unclear. The CDR3 has 14 residues. The germline V gene encodes CDR1 SGHTA and CDR2 FQGTGA. The V end lost 0 bases, the J end lost 6 bases, and 11 bases lay between the germline ends. CDR3 in DNA: TGTGCCAGCAGCTTAACAACCCGGGTGCCTGAAGCTTTCTTT. Amino acids: CASSLTTRVPEAFF.

This clonotype was seen a handful of times. The chain uses TRBV19 and TRBJ2-1; TRBD2 agrees at 10 bases. J gave up 3 bases and V 0 bases, and 5 bases lay outside the gene matches. CDR3 length: 17 amino acids. Germline V gene lookup returns CDR1 LNHDA and CDR2 SQIVND (reference sequence). The CDR3 loop reads CASSIDLASGSYNEQFF. The DNA of the CDR3 is TGTGCCAGTAGTATAGATCTGGCTAGCGGGAGCTACAATGAGCAGTTCTTC.

This chain links TRBV29-1 with TRBJ1-1, with TRBD1 identical over 9 bases. The V gene's germline CDR1 is SQVTM and CDR2 ANQGSEA. Trimming cost V 6 bases and J 8 bases; bases outside gene matches: 22. The CDR3 spans 17 residues. CDR3 nucleotides: TGCAGCGTCCCCTCAAGGCACCGGGACAGGGAGGGTAAGGAAGCTTTCTTT. Translation: CSVPSRHRDREGKEAFF. Full variable domain (outside the CDR3, taken from reference TRBV29-1 and TRBJ1-1): SAVISQKPSRDICQRGTSLTIQCQVDSQVTMMFWYRQQPGQSLTLIATANQGSEATYESGFVIDKFPISRPNLTFSTLTVSNMSPEDSSIYLCSVPSRHRDREGKEAFFGQGTRLTVV.